This T cell receptor beta chain was observed in a study of tissue T cells after allogeneic stem cell transplantation. Some clones are missing from TCRdb's copy, which holds only in-frame ones; the method was immunoSEQ multiplex PCR. The sample contains thousands of clones, around 34% of which appear only once. Stated time point: mouse harvest day 14 after allogeneic transplant. Tail vein injection delivered 10^7 T-cell-depleted bone marrow cells and 10^6 splenic CD5+ T cells. B6 (H2b) cells into BALB/c (H2d) mice; tissues taken at day 7 or 14. Study-level results: TCR repertoires tracked anatomic similarity, regardless of disease or transplant status. In patients and mice, blood and spleen missed much of tissue repertoire.

This clone was counted between two and nine times. What it recognizes is unknown. Gene labels here are mouse ones. Coverage ceases 1 residue before the CDR3 finishes, and the germline J gene fills in the end. Germline lookup yields CDR1 NSHNY and CDR2 SYGAGN. V was pared by 3 bases and J by 3 bases, with 5 bases of the junction left unmatched. This CDR3 is built from 15 residues. The origin of this receptor is a female BALB/c mouse given C57BL/6 T cells with graft-versus-host disease after an allogeneic hematopoietic cell transplant. V is TRBV13-1 and J is TRBJ2-4; TRBD2 matches at 9 bases. Sequenced sample: skin. The CDR3 bases that were read are TGTGCCAGCAGTGGGACTGGGGTACTCCAAAACACCTTGTAC. Translation: CASSGTGVLQNTLY. The full CDR3 is CASSGTGVLQNTLYF.